This T cell receptor (beta chain) was documented in a study of response to subunit inactivated influenza vaccine. The CDR3 spans 15 residues. With V trimmed by 2 bases and J by 7 bases, 8 bases remained unmatched. The germline V gene has CDR1 SGHKS and CDR2 YYEKEE (reference sequence). Using its own MiXCR run on the RT-PCR reads, TCRdb lists one record per CDR3 protein. The sample carries roughly 620,000 distinct CDR3 sequences, about 10% recorded once. This clonotype was detected many times. The data also belong to a second study, concerning T cells expressing NK-cell markers. From that report: cDNA encoding TCR beta was synthesized via 5'RACE template switching incorporating UMIs. Seven sequenced donors out of eight were HCMV-seropositive, one seronegative. Among CD8+ T cells from several donors, dominant NKG2C+ clonotypes accounted for about 1.0-7.0%. It remained uncertain whether the expanded NKG2C+ T cell clones were specific for HCMV antigens.

Sample: PBMCs from blood, taken on the day of vaccination. The V gene is TRBV5-5, the J gene TRBJ2-1; 8 bases are shared with TRBD2. The TCR sequence derives from a man aged 50-59 years who received an inactivated influenza vaccine. The CDR3 nucleotides are TGTGCCAGCAGCTTTCTCGGGGGGGATTGGAATGAGCAGTTCTTC. This codes for CASSFLGGDWNEQFF. The entire variable domain, with the rest obtained from reference TRBV5-5 and TRBJ2-1, is as follows: DAGVTQSPTHLIKTRGQQVTLRCSPISGHKSVSWYQQVLGQGPQFIFQYYEKEERGRGNFPDRFSARQFPNYSSELNVNALLLGDSALYLCASSFLGGDWNEQFFGPGTRLTVL.